The rows below give T cell receptor beta chains drawn from one sample of a study of breast tumors, draining lymph nodes, adjacent tissues. TCRdb independently ran MiXCR on the multiplex PCR reads; one entry per CDR3 protein. Of about 300,000 distinct CDR3 sequences listed, under 35% are singletons. The sample comprised axillary lymph node tissue. The receptors shown here come from a female donor with breast cancer. Some clones in this sample may be carry-over from other donors' samples. Each CDR3 is given with its conserved first and last residue. D genes are given only for firm matches. Clone size is not always given. Where it is, it says once, few, many or a class for expanded clones.

TRBJ1-1 | TRBV9 | . | many | CASSITGSATEAFF | TGTGCCAGCAGCATCACAGGGTCGGCCACTGAAGCTTTCTTT
TRBJ2-5 | TRBV20-1 | TRBD2 | many | CSARDGRLAGVQETQYF | TGCAGTGCTAGAGATGGTCGACTAGCGGGAGTCCAAGAGACCCAGTACTTC
TRBJ2-1 | TRBV25-1 | TRBD2 | . | CASRPGTVKREGYNEQFF | TGTGCCAGTAGGCCCGGAACCGTGAAGCGGGAGGGGTACAATGAGCAGTTCTTC
TRBJ2-3 | TRBV10-3 | . | . | CAIRRGLGTDTQYF | TGTGCCATAAGGAGGGGGTTAGGCACAGATACGCAGTATTTT
TRBJ2-7 | TRBV11-2 | TRBD2 | many | CASRPGGTLAGEQYF | TGTGCCAGCAGACCCGGGGGGACTCTCGCGGGCGAGCAGTACTTC
TRBJ1-2 | TRBV7-2 | . | many | CASSFLGLPPYGYTF | TGTGCCAGCAGCTTCCTGGGGCTCCCCCCCTATGGCTACACCTTC
TRBJ2-7 | TRBV6-1 | TRBD2 | few | CASSDGVGSKREGSYEQYF | TGTGCCAGCAGTGACGGGGTAGGGTCCAAGCGGGAGGGCTCCTACGAGCAGTACTTC
TRBJ2-7 | TRBV19 | . | many | CASSRRDGSGEQYF | TGTGCCAGTAGCCGTCGGGACGGATCGGGCGAGCAGTACTTC
TRBJ1-1 | TRBV11-3 | . | . | CASSQVGDTEAFF | TGTGCCAGCAGCCAAGTTGGGGACACTGAAGCTTTCTTT
TRBJ2-5 | TRBV11-2 | TRBD2 | . | CASSLSGSGLGTQCF | TGTGCCAGCAGCTTATCAGGTAGCGGGTTGGGGACCCAGTGCTTC
TRBJ1-1 | TRBV11-2 | . | . | CASSPLGGSNTEAFF | TGTGCCAGCAGCCCACTCGGGGGTAGCAACACTGAAGCTTTCTTT
TRBJ2-3 | TRBV11-3 | . | many | CASSLGITTDTQYF | TGTGCCAGCAGCTTGGGCATCACGACAGATACGCAGTATTTT